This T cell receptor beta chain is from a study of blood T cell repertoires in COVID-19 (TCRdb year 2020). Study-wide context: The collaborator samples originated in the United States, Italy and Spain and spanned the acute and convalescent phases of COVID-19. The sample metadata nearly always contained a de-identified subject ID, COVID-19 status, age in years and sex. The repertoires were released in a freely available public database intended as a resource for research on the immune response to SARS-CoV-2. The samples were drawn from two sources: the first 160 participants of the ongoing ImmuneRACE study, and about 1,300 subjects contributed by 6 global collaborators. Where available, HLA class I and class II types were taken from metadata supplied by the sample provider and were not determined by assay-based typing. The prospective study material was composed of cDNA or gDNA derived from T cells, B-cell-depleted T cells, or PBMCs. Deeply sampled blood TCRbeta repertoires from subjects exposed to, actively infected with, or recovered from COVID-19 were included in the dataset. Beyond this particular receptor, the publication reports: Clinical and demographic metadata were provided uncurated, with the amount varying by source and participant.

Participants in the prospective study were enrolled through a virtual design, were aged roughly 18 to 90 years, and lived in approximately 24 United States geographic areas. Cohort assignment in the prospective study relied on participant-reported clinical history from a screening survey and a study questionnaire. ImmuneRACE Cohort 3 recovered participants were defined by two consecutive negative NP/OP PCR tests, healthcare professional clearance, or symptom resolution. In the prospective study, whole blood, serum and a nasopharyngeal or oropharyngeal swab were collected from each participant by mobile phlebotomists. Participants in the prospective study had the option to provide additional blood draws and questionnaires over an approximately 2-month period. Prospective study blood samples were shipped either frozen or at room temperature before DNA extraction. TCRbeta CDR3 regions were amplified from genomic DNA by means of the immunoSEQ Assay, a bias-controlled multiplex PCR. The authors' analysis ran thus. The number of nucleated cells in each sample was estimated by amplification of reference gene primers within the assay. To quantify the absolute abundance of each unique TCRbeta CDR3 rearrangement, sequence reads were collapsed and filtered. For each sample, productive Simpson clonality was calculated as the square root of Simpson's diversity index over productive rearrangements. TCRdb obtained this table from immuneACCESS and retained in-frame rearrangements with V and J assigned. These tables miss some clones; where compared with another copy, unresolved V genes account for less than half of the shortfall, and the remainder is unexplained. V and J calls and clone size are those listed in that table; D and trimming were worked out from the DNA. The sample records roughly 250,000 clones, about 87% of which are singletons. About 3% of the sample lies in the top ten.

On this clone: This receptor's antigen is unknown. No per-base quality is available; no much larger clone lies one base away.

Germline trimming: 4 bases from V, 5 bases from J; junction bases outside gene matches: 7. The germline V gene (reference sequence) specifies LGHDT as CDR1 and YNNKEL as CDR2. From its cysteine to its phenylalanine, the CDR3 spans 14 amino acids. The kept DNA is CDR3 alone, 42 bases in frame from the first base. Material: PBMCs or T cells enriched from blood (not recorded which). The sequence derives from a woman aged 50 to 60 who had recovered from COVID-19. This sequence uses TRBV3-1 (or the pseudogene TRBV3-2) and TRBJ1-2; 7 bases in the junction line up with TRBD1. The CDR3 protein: CASSRGQGDYGYTF. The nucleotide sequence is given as TGTGCCAGCAGCCGCGGGCAGGGGGATTATGGCTACACCTTC.